Listed below are T cell receptor beta chains from one sample, sequenced in a study of blood T cell repertoires in COVID-19. Using immunoSEQ multiplex PCR, the repertoire was profiled, and TCRdb retains in-frame clones only, with some absent. The sample has about 390,000 clones, around nine tenths seen once. Sequencing input: PBMCs or T cells enriched from blood (not recorded which). The source of these receptors is a woman aged 50 to 60 who had recovered from COVID-19. Both conserved end residues are part of each CDR3. A D gene is named only where the DNA matches it firmly. Clone size is not always given. Where it is, it says once, few, many or a class for expanded clones.

abundance	v_gene	d_gene	len	j_gene	CDR3aa	CDR3nt
NA	TRBV9	TRBD1	17	TRBJ1-2	CASSVTPGTEFNYGYTF	TGTGCCAGCAGCGTAACCCCCGGGACAGAGTTTAACTATGGCTACACCTTC
NA	TRBV19	NA	15	TRBJ1-6	CASQRGERMVSPLHF	TGTGCCAGCCAGCGGGGGGAAAGAATGGTTTCACCCCTCCACTTT
once	TRBV11-2	TRBD1	14	TRBJ2-7	CASSQGARHYEQYF	TGTGCCAGCAGCCAGGGGGCAAGACACTACGAGCAGTACTTC
NA	TRBV5-1	NA	18	TRBJ1-4	CASSLGQTSFATNEKLFF	TGCGCCAGCAGCTTGGGGCAGACATCGTTTGCAACTAATGAAAAACTGTTTTTT
NA	TRBV19	NA	14	TRBJ1-1	CASSMGRGITEAFF	TGTGCCAGTAGTATGGGAAGGGGAATCACTGAAGCTTTCTTT
NA	TRBV13	NA	14	TRBJ2-3	CASSLGVEPDTQYF	TGTGCCAGCAGCTTAGGGGTAGAGCCAGATACGCAGTATTTT
NA	TRBV27	TRBD1	15	TRBJ1-1	CASSPGQASWTEAFF	TGTGCCAGCAGCCCAGGACAGGCCTCCTGGACTGAAGCTTTCTTT
NA	TRBV28	NA	13	TRBJ2-2	CASSLRVSGELFF	TGTGCCAGCAGTTTACGGGTATCCGGGGAGCTGTTTTTT
NA	TRBV7-9	NA	13	TRBJ1-2	CASSLESGGGYTF	TGTGCCAGCAGCTTAGAATCCGGAGGCGGCTACACCTTC
NA	TRBV6-2/TRBV6-3	TRBD1	13	TRBJ1-1	CASSDRTGHSAFF	TGTGCCAGCAGTGACAGGACAGGGCATTCGGCTTTCTTT
NA	TRBV4-1	TRBD1	17	TRBJ2-1	CASSEGQGWGLYNEQFF	TGCGCCAGCAGCGAAGGACAGGGCTGGGGACTTTACAATGAGCAGTTCTTC
NA	TRBV2	TRBD1	17	TRBJ1-2	CASSVRGQTATNYGYTF	TGTGCCAGCAGTGTAAGGGGGCAGACAGCGACTAACTATGGCTACACCTTC
NA	TRBV5-1	TRBD2	17	TRBJ2-1	CASSLITSGGLYNEQFF	TGCGCCAGCAGCTTGATAACTAGCGGGGGGCTCTACAATGAGCAGTTCTTC
NA	TRBV2	NA	16	TRBJ2-5	CASSGQPAILGETQYF	TGTGCCAGCAGCGGACAGCCTGCCATTCTTGGAGAGACCCAGTACTTC
NA	TRBV10-1	NA	17	TRBJ2-6	CASSDSPLSSGANVLTF	TGCGCCAGCAGTGATTCCCCCCTCTCCTCTGGGGCCAACGTCCTGACTTTC